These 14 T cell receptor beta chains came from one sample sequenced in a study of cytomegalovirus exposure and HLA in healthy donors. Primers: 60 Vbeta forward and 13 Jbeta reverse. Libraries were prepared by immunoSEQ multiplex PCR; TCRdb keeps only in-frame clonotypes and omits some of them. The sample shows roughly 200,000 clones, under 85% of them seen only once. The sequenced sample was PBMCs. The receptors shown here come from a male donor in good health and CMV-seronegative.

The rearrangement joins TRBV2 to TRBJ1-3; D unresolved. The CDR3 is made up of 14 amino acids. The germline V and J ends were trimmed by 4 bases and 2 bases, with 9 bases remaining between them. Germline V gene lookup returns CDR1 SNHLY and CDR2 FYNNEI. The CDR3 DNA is TGTGCCAGCAGTGCGGGGTCAGCTGGAAACACCATATATTTT. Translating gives CASSAGSAGNTIYF.

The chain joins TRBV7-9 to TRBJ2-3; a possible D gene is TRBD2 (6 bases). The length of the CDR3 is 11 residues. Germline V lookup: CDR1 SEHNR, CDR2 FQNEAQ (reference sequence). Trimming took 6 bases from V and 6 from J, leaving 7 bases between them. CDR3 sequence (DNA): TGTGCCAGCAGGGAGGGGGATACGCAGTATTTT. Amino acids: CASREGDTQYF.

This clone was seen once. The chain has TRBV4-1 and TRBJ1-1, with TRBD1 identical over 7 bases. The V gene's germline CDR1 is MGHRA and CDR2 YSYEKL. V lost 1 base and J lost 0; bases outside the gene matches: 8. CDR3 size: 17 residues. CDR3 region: CASSQVREGALNTEAFF. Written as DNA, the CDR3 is TGCGCCAGCAGCCAAGTCCGTGAGGGGGCCCTGAACACTGAAGCTTTCTTT.

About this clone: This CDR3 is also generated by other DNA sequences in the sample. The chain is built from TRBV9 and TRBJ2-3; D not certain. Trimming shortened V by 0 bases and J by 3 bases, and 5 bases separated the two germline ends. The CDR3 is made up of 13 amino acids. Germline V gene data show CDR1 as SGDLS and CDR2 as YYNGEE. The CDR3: CASSVVLTDTQYF. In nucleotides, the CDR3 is TGTGCCAGCAGCGTAGTCCTGACAGATACGCAGTATTTT.

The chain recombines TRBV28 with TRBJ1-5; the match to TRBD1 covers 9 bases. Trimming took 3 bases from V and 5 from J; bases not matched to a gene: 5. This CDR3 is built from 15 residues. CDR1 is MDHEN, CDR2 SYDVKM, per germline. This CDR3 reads CASSLGGQGDQPQHF. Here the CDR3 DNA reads TGTGCCAGCAGTTTGGGGGGACAGGGCGATCAGCCCCAGCATTTT.

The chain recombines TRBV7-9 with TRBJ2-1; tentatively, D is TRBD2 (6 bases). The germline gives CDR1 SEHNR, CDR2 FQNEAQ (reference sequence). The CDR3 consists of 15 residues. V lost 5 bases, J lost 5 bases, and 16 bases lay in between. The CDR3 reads CASSLRETRNNEQFF. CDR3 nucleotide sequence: TGTGCCAGCAGCCTCCGGGAGACTAGAAACAATGAGCAGTTCTTC.

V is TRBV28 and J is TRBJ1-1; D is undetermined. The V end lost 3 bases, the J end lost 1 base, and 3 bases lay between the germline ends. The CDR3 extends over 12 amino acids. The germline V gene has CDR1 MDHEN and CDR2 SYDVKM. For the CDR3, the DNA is TGTGCCAGCAGTTTGAGGAACACTGAAGCTTTCTTT. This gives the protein CASSLRNTEAFF.

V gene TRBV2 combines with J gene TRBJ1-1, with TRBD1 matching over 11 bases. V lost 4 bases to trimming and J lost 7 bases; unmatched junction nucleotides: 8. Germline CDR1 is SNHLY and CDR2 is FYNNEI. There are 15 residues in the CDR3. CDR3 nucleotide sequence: TGTGCCAGCAGTGTCCGGACAGGGGGCGGCTATGAAGCTTTCTTT. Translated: CASSVRTGGGYEAFF.

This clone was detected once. CDR3 sequence (DNA): TGTGCCAGCAGTTTCCTGGGGGGAGACACTGAAGCTTTCTTT. Amino acid sequence: CASSFLGGDTEAFF. The chain carries TRBV27 and TRBJ1-1; TRBD1 might be the D (5 bases). Germline V gene lookup returns CDR1 MNHEY and CDR2 SMNVEV (reference sequence). The CDR3 extends over 14 amino acids. V was trimmed by 3 bases and J by 3 bases, leaving 11 bases between them.

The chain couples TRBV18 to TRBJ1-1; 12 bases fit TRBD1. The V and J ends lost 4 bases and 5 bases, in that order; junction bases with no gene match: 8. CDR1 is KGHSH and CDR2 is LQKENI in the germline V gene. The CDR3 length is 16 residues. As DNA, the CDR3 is TGTGCCAGCTCACGACCGGGACAGGGGGCAAAGACTGAAGCTTTCTTT. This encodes CASSRPGQGAKTEAFF.

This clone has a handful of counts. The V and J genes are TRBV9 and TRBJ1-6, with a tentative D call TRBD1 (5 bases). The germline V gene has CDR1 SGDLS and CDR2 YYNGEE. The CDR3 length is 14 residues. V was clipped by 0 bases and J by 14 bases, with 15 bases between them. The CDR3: CASSVGTGGAALHF. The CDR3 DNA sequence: TGTGCCAGCAGCGTAGGTACGGGTGGGGCGGCCCTCCACTTT.

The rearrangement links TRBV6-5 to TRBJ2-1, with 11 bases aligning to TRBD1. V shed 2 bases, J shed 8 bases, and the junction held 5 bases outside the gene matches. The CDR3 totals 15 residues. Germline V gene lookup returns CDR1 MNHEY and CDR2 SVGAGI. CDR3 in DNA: TGTGCCAGCAGTTACGCTGGACAGGGGGCCTATGAGCAGTTCTTC. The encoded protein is CASSYAGQGAYEQFF.

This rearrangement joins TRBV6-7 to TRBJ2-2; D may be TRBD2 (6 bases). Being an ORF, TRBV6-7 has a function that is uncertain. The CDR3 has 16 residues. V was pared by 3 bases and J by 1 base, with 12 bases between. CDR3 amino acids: CASSYPASENTGELFF. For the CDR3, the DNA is TGTGCCAGCAGTTATCCCGCTAGCGAGAACACCGGGGAGCTGTTTTTT.

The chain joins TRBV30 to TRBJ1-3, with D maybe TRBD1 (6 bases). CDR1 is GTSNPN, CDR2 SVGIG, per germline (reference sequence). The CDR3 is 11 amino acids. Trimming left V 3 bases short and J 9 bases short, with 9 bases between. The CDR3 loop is CAWRPQGTIYF. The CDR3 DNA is TGTGCCTGGAGACCACAGGGCACCATATATTTT. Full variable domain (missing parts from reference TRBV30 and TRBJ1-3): SQTIHQWPATLVQPVGSPLSLECTVEGTSNPNLYWYRQAAGRGLQLLFYSVGIGQISSEVPQNLSASRPQDRQFILSSKKLLLSDSGFYLCAWRPQGTIYFGEGSWLTVV.